The T cell receptor (beta chain) under discussion was sequenced for a study of control samples from healthy donors and cancer patients. Only in-frame clones appear in the TCRdb table, and some are missing; sequencing was by immunoSEQ multiplex PCR. Of 150,000 to 200,000 clones in the sample, approximately 96% were seen once. Germline V gene data show CDR1 as ENHRY and CDR2 as SYGVKD. The CDR3 consists of 13 residues. The V end was cut by 6 bases, the J end by 5 bases, with 14 bases between. The V gene is TRBV10-3, the J gene TRBJ2-7; no firm D call. The TCR comes from a woman between 35 and 50 years old in good health. Sequencing was done on a sample of blood. As DNA, the CDR3 is TGTGCCATCAGCCGAAACACGGGCCACGAGCAGTACTTC. It is translated as CAISRNTGHEQYF.